Described below is a single TCR beta chain sequence and its context. Healthy bone marrow donors formed the donor group. V was clipped by 0 bases and J by 13 bases, with 22 bases between them. Germline V lookup: CDR1 LGHNA, CDR2 YNFKEQ. CDR3 length equals 17 residues. Amplification used 60 Vbeta primers and 13 Jbeta primers. Libraries were prepared by immunoSEQ multiplex PCR; TCRdb keeps only in-frame clonotypes and omits some of them. Here the sample spans roughly 180,000 clones, 76% being singletons. The sample is drawn from a study of cytomegalovirus exposure and HLA in healthy donors. The chain joins TRBV4-2 to TRBJ1-6; maybe TRBD1 (6 bases). Sequenced material: PBMCs. This clonotype was sampled from a woman aged 25 to 39 in good health and CMV-seropositive. The CDR3 DNA is TGTGCCAGCAGCCAAGAGGGTACGGGGGGCACGGGGCGGCCCCTCCACTTT. Residues: CASSQEGTGGTGRPLHF.